This TCR beta chain comes out of a study of T cells in Graves' hyperthyroidism and ophthalmopathy (dated by TCRdb to the late 2010s). As for the study more broadly: A discovery cohort of about 95 patients, 43 with Graves' ophthalmopathy and 55 to 60 with stable Graves' hyperthyroidism, was used to find distinguishing TCR V-J signatures. Whether ophthalmopathy could be predicted prospectively was tested in an independent validation cohort made up of roughly 20 hyperthyroidism patients plus 17 patients who later progressed to ophthalmopathy. The approximately 98 discovery patients were randomly divided into training and test sets at a 7:3 ratio. In addition, the study compared T-cell repertoires in thyroid tissue and in blood from five to seven Graves' hyperthyroidism patients. After sampling, hyperthyroidism patients received methimazole starting at 30 mg daily, and ophthalmopathy patients received high-dose intravenous methylprednisolone. The paper describes TCR Vbeta CDR3 sequencing of some 130 peripheral blood samples, made up of some 42 ophthalmopathy patients, over 70 hyperthyroidism patients and 17 progressor patients.

About this clonotype itself: The specificity of this receptor is unknown. Within one base of it there is no much larger clone, and no base qualities were kept.

Any patient with an uncontrolled infection, another autoimmune disease, pregnancy or lactation was excluded. Diagnoses were based on clinical symptoms, serum thyroxine and TRAb, thyroid ultrasound and orbital computed tomography. Total RNA was extracted using Trizol reagent, and RNA quality was assessed on an Agilent 2100 Bioanalyzer. Per the germline V gene, SGHTA is the CDR1 and FQGNSA is the CDR2. The cysteine opens and the phenylalanine closes a CDR3 of 14 amino acids. Only the CDR3 portion is preserved as DNA: 42 bases, with reading frame beginning at the first base. Relative to germline, V is 5 bases shorter and J is 2 bases shorter, with 13 bases between their ends. TCR beta CDR3 regions were amplified from RNA transcripts. For the first round of RT-PCR on the TCR CDR3, the HTBI primer set was used together with the Qiagen OneStep RT-PCR kit. Libraries were constructed in a second round of multiplex PCR, after which size selection and purification were carried out. Libraries were sequenced paired-end with 100 bp reads on an Illumina HiSeq2000. As for the original processing: Raw data were processed with SOAPnuke, discarding reads with adapters, uncalled bases, mean Phred below 15, or no exact constant-primer or identifier match. High-quality paired reads were merged using COPE v1.2.5, and each unique nucleotide sequence was defined as a clonotype. MiTCR v1.1 was used to align the clonotypes against IMGT TRBV, TRBD and TRBJ reference segments. Only V-J combinations with frequency above 0.0001, covering about 99% of repertoires, were analysed. The TCS score was defined as the ratio of F50 (clonal expansion) to E x V (chaos), calculated using BLOSUM62-based TCRdist between CDR3 peptides within each V-J. Welch's t-statistics and random forest reduced approximately 520 V-J features to roughly 13, which were used in a naive Bayes classifier (R e1071). Thyroid-blood repertoire similarity was quantified with the Morisita-Horn index. Using fastp trimming at Q25 and MiXCR clonotype assembly, TCRdb reanalyzed the public sequencing data and kept in-frame beta chains. Entries that share a CDR3 protein sequence are merged under the most common genes and DNA. The V and J calls shown here were made by TCRdb, not taken from the authors' results. The sample includes about 640,000 distinct CDR3 sequences, with about 45% observed a single time. Approximately 7.2% of the sample rests with the top ten.

The study at large found these results: In validation, progression to ophthalmopathy was predicted by the model with 70.59% sensitivity and 72.22% specificity, a median of about 6.4 months before onset. No statistical method was used to set the sample size in advance, and investigators knew the group allocation. Blood samples also contained most of the expanded thyroid clonotypes (frequency above 0.001), which suggests that blood repertoires may reflect thyroid immune responses. Ophthalmopathy was separated from stable hyperthyroidism by a 13 V-J signature model, with around 88% sensitivity and about 81% specificity obtained in cross-validation and 80%/75% obtained in testing.

The source of this sequence is an adult man with Graves' disease, either hyperthyroidism or ophthalmopathy (not recorded which). The sequencing input was peripheral blood or thyroid tissue (not recorded which). The rearrangement joined TRBV7-2 to TRBJ2-7; the D gene is perhaps TRBD1, from 6 matching bases. The DNA sequence reads TGTGCCAGCAGCCTGGGGGCGCGGGCCTACGAGCAGTACTTC. This gives the protein CASSLGARAYEQYF.